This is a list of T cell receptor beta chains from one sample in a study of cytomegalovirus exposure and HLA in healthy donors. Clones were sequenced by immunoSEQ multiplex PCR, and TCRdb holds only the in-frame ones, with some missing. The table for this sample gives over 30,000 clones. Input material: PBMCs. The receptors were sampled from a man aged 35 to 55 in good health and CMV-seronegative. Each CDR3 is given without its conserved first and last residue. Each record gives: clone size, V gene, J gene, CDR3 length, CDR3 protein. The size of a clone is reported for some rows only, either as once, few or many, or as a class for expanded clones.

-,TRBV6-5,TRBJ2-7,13,ASSYGASGSYEQY
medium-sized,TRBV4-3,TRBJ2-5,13,ASSQDRGGQETQY
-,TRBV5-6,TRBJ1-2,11,ASSPATGYGYT
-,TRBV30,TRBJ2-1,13,AGTRRVSSYNEQF
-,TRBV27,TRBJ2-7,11,ASSRQGGNEQY
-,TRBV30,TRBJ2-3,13,AWSTGLAGADTQY
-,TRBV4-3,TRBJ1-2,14,ASSQEYRGRYYGYT
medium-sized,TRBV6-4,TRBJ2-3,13,ASSFSGSGTDTQY
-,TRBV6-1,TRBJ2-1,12,ASSELGRNNEQF
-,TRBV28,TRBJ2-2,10,ASSINTGELF
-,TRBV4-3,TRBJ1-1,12,ASSPYEGNTEAF
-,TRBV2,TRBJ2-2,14,ASSGGRTANTGELF
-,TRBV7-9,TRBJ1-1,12,ASSSNTGGTEAF
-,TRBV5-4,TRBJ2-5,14,ASSWGDGLPVETQY
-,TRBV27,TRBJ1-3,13,ASQDRGLSGNTIY
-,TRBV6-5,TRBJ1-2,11,ASSYFRASGYT
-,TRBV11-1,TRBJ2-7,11,ASSLTSIIEQY
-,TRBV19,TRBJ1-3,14,ASTPGQVYSGNTIY
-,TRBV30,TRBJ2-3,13,AWSVSSGRGDTQY
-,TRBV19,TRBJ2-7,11,ASSDGARNEQY
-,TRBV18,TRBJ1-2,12,ASSPQPESYGYT
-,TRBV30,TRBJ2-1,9,AWSVTNEQF
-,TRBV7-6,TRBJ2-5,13,ASSPRQGVRETQY
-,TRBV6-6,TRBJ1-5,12,ASSKQNSNQPQH
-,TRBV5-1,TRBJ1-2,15,ASSLERAASMEYGYT
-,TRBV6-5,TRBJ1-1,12,ASSHDRGGTEAF
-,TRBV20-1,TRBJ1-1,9,SALLGGEAF
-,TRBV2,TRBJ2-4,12,ASSEGAAGNIQY
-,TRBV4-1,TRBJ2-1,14,ASSQPGTSGNNEQF
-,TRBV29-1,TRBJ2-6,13,SVSALPSGANVLT
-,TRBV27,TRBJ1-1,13,ASSIEQGGRGEAF
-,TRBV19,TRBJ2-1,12,ASGVGQGFNEQF
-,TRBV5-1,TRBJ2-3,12,ASSSGTGGVTQY
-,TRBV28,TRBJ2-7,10,ASRSSGAEQY
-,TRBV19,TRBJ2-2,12,ASSTHRSAGELF